This entry lists 5 T cell receptor beta chains sequenced from one sample in a study of blood T cells in healthy people across ages (dated by TCRdb to between 2014 and 2017). Libraries were prepared through 5' RACE. TCRdb names Illumina HiSeq 2500 as the instrument used. A second PCR of roughly 7 to 11 cycles was performed with a sample-barcoded 5' primer and a J-beta primer mix. In TCRdb, the public reads were trimmed at Q25 with fastp and aligned with MiXCR, with productive beta chains retained. Each CDR3 protein gets just one entry, which takes the most common genes and DNA from the rows behind it. This sample has 1.5 million or so distinct CDR3 sequences in its table, and around 39% of those were observed once. Approximately 7.9% of the sample is taken by the ten largest. The specimen was blood. All receptors derive from a woman aged 18-35 years in good health.

The chain is built from TRBV5-1 and TRBJ2-5; the match to TRBD2 covers 14 bases. Germline CDR1 is SGHRS and CDR2 is YFSETQ. This CDR3 has 15 amino acids. V lost 3 bases to trimming and J lost 11 bases; unmatched junction nucleotides: 9. CDR3 protein: CASSSTSGGASEQYF. DNA of the CDR3: TGCGCCAGCAGCTCGACTAGCGGGGGGGCCAGTGAGCAGTACTTC.

In this sample, this clonotype turned up a few times. The chain couples TRBV12-5 to TRBJ2-3; 9 nucleotides align to TRBD2. V shed 2 bases and J 3 bases; nucleotides not matched to a gene: 9. The CDR3 is made up of 17 amino acids. The germline V gene has CDR1 LGHNT and CDR2 FRNRAP. The CDR3 sequence: CASGLFWLAGKTDTQYF. CDR3 bases: TGTGCTAGTGGTTTGTTTTGGCTAGCGGGAAAAACAGATACGCAGTATTTT.

The sample holds a few counts of this clonotype. The chain employs TRBV29-1 and TRBJ2-7; TRBD1 might be the D (6 bases). The V end lost 0 bases, the J end lost 4 bases, and 13 bases lay between the germline ends. This CDR3 contains 14 residues. The germline V gene encodes CDR1 SQVTM and CDR2 ANQGSEA. The CDR3 DNA sequence: TGCAGCGTTGAAGAGCCGGGAAGGGGGTACGAGCAGTACTTC. Translating it yields CSVEEPGRGYEQYF.

A few counts support this clonotype. The rearrangement uses TRBV20-1 and TRBJ2-7, with D maybe TRBD2 (6 bases). The ends were cut back, 3 bases at V and 0 bases at J, with 9 bases in the middle. This CDR3 has 13 residues. Germline CDR1 and CDR2: DFQATT and SNEGSKA (reference sequence). The CDR3 sequence is CSASGRSSYEQYF. For the CDR3, the DNA is TGCAGTGCTAGCGGGAGAAGCTCCTACGAGCAGTACTTC.

The rearrangement links TRBV5-1 to TRBJ2-1; maybe TRBD1 (6 bases). Germline-derived CDR1 and CDR2 are SGHRS and YFSETQ. CDR3 length equals 17 residues. V shed 3 bases and J shed 0 bases, with 16 bases lying between them. The CDR3 protein is CASSSESRGGSYNEQFF. In DNA form, the CDR3 reads TGCGCCAGCAGCTCCGAGTCACGAGGGGGCTCCTACAATGAGCAGTTCTTC.